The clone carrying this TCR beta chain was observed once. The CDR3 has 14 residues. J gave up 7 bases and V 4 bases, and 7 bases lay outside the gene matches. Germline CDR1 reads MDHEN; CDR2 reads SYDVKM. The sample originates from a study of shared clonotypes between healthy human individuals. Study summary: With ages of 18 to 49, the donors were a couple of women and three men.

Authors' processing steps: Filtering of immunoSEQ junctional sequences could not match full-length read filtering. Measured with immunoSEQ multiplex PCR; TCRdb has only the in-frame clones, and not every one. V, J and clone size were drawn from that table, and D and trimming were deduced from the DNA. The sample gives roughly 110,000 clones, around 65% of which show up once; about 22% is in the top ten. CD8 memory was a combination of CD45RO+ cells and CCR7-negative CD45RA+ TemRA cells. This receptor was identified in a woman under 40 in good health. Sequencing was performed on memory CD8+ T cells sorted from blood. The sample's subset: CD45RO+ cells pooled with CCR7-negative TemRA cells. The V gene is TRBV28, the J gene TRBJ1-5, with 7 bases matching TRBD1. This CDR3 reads CASSSQTGRQPQHF. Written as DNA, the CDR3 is TGTGCCAGCAGTTCCCAGACAGGGCGGCAGCCCCAGCATTTT.